This T cell receptor (beta chain) was captured in a study of blood T cells in healthy people across ages (dated by TCRdb to the mid-2010s). Looking at the study overall: Template switching captured roughly one uniquely barcoded TCR beta cDNA molecule per two T cells in model experiments. To track age-related changes in TCR beta repertoire diversity, the study relied on deep sequencing normalized with unique cDNA molecular identifiers. The donors were split into four age groups: young (average around 15 years), middle-aged (39), aged (roughly 68) and long-lived (approximately 89). To avoid experimental bias, donors of different ages were randomly spread across the sequencing lanes. Two additional independent replicas of 1 million unique cDNA reads from the same blood draw were analyzed for two donors (one aged 18 to 30 and one aged 80 or older).

The CDR3, from cysteine to phenylalanine, totals 15 residues. This entry keeps only the CDR3 DNA: 45 bases, framed from base 1. A distance of 9 bases separates the germline ends of V and J, which lose 1 base and 0 bases respectively. Per the germline V gene, MGHRA is the CDR1 and YSYEKL is the CDR2. A remark on this clonotype: Its binding antigen is unknown. There are no base qualities to consult, and no much larger clone falls within one base.

The study at large found these results: Bulk unsorted PBMC profiling prevented conclusive comparison of naive and antigen-experienced compartments. Observed TCR beta diversity per million T cells fell roughly linearly with age, and a significant reduction was already apparent by age around 39. Compared with the aged group, the long-lived group had more naive CD4+ T cells, fewer expanded clones and increased TCR diversity, a pattern suggesting age selection. Because the CMV infection status of the donors was unknown, age-related changes in expanded clonotypes may potentially have been confounded. A strong correlation was found between observed TCR beta diversity and the percentage of naive T cells measured by flow cytometry. Total diversity estimates from one million sequenced T cells were considered lower bounds and underestimates.

Donors were 40 or so systemically healthy Caucasian individuals from Russia aged roughly 6 to 100 years. Each donor gave ten milliliters of peripheral blood, collected into EDTA-treated Vacutainer tubes. Ficoll-Paque density-gradient centrifugation was used to isolate PBMCs, with at least 7 million per sample. Total RNA was extracted from PBMCs with Trizol reagent, with at least 6 micrograms obtained per sample. For every donor, flow cytometry on a PBMC aliquot measured the percentage of naive CD45RAhigh/CD27high T cells. Library generation was performed with 5' RACE. A second PCR of roughly 6 to 11 cycles was performed with a sample-barcoded 5' primer and a J-beta primer mix. A unique molecular identifier was introduced onto each TCR beta cDNA molecule by a template-switch 5' adaptor carrying 12 random nucleotides. At least 3 million CDR3-containing paired-end reads were obtained from each sample. First-strand cDNA synthesis was performed from all RNA using the Mint cDNA synthesis kit, with priming by a TRBC-specific oligonucleotide. All cDNA was treated with uracil-DNA glycosylase and then went through a first 18-cycle PCR with the universal primers M1SS and BC2_uni_R. The authors processed their data as follows. Each sample was normalized by randomly selecting 1 million high-quality reads, each carrying a distinct molecular identifier. Instead of being binned into consensus sequences, reads that shared molecular identifiers were thrown out. MiTCR, set to a Q25 quality threshold and the strictest error-elimination algorithm, was used for CDR3 identification, clonotype clustering and error correction. A nonparametric unseen species model with Euler transformation was used to estimate a lower bound on total TCR beta diversity. TCRdb ran its own pipeline on the public reads, namely fastp trimming at Q25 and MiXCR clone calling, and kept in-frame beta chains. Rows with a matching CDR3 protein are joined into one entry that keeps the most common DNA and genes. TCRdb assigned the V and J calls; the authors' analysis was not used. The sample data list around 1,800,000 distinct CDR3 sequences, and about two fifths of these were observed just once. Of the sample, 23% falls within the top ten clones.

The chain uses TRBV4-1 and TRBJ1-1; no D gene is confidently identified. The clonotype originates from a human donor in good health. Sequencing input: blood. DNA sequence: TGCGCCAGCAGCCAAGTGGGCGGAATGAACACTGAAGCTTTCTTT. Translated, it gives CASSQVGGMNTEAFF.